Listed here are 9 T cell receptor beta chains from one sample, sequenced in a study of blood T cell repertoires in COVID-19. Sequenced by immunoSEQ multiplex PCR; TCRdb stores in-frame clones only, minus some. The table includes fewer than 250,000 clones, around 84% detected once. The sequenced material came from PBMCs or T cells enriched from blood (not recorded which). Receptors originate from a middle-aged woman with acute COVID-19.

V gene TRBV10-1 combines with J gene TRBJ2-3; 10 nucleotides agree with TRBD2. The CDR3 totals 15 residues. Germline V gene lookup returns CDR1 WNHNN and CDR2 SYGVQD (reference sequence). J gave up 5 bases and V 4 bases, and 6 bases lay outside the gene matches. The CDR3 region is CASSGLAGALDTQYF. For the CDR3, the DNA is TGCGCCAGCAGTGGCCTAGCGGGAGCCTTAGATACGCAGTATTTT.

This clone was seen more than once but under ten times. This rearrangement joins TRBV5-1 to TRBJ2-3; a weak D match, TRBD2 (6 bases). The CDR3 loop spans 15 amino acids. Trimming took off 4 bases at V and 1 base at J, with 13 bases between the two ends. The germline CDR1 and CDR2 sequences are SGHRS and YFSETQ. The CDR3 is CASSPLRGGTDTQYF. For the CDR3, the DNA is TGCGCCAGCAGCCCGTTGCGGGGAGGCACAGATACGCAGTATTTT. The variable domain in full, with the rest retrieved from reference TRBV5-1 and TRBJ2-3, is KAGVTQTPRYLIKTRGQQVTLSCSPISGHRSVSWYQQTPGQGLQFLFEYFSETQRNKGNFPGRFSGRQFSNSRSEMNVSTLELGDSALYLCASSPLRGGTDTQYFGPGTRLTVL.

This clone was observed a handful of times. The chain uses TRBV11-2 and TRBJ2-7; 9 bases align to TRBD2. Trimming removed 9 bases from V and 6 bases from J; junction bases left unmatched: 9. The V gene's germline CDR1 is SGHAT and CDR2 FQNNGV. This CDR3 has 13 residues. This CDR3 reads CASADAGGLEQYF. CDR3 nucleotide sequence: TGTGCCAGTGCCGATGCGGGGGGGCTCGAGCAGTACTTC.

This clone came up once. V usage is TRBV2 and J usage is TRBJ1-3; maybe TRBD1 (6 bases). Germline CDR1 reads SNHLY; CDR2 reads FYNNEI. This CDR3 is 13 amino acids long. DNA for the CDR3: TGTGCACCAGGGGCGGACTCTGGAAACACCATATATTTT. This translates into CAPGADSGNTIYF. The full variable domain, in which reference TRBV2 and TRBJ1-3 provide the parts outside the CDR3, is EPEVTQTPSHQVTQMGQEVILRCVPISNHLYFYWYRQILGQKVEFLVSFYNNEISEKSEIFDDQFSVERPDGSNFTLKIRSTKLEDSAMYFCAPGADSGNTIYFGEGSWLTVV.

As DNA, the CDR3 is TGTGCCAGTAGTATAGGGAGCTCCTATAATTCACCCCTCCACTTT. Amino acids: CASSIGSSYNSPLHF. The chain employs TRBV19 and TRBJ1-6, with D uncertain. CDR1 and CDR2 from the germline V gene are LNHDA and SQIVND (reference sequence). This CDR3 region has 15 residues. Trimming took off 1 base at V and 0 bases at J, with 4 bases between the two ends.

This chain joins TRBV10-3 and TRBJ2-5; 7 bases agree with TRBD1. Trimming at V came to 7 bases and at J to 5 bases, leaving 13 bases not matched to a gene. Per the germline V gene, CDR1 is ENHRY and CDR2 is SYGVKD. The length of the CDR3 is 15 residues. This CDR3 reads CAITPRQGLGETQYF. The CDR3 DNA sequence: TGTGCCATCACCCCTAGACAGGGCCTCGGCGAGACCCAGTACTTC.

This clone was counted many times. The chain joins TRBV19 to TRBJ1-5; no firm D call. V lost 10 bases to trimming and J lost 0 bases, with 13 bases between them. This CDR3 spans 14 amino acids. The germline CDR1 and CDR2 sequences are LNHDA and SQIVND (reference sequence). CDR3 coding DNA: TGTGCCATCTCAACCGGGGATAGCAATCAGCCCCAGCATTTT. This translates into CAISTGDSNQPQHF.

J is TRBJ2-3 and V is TRBV28; 8 nucleotides line up with TRBD1. V lost 5 bases, J lost 1 base, and 5 bases stayed unmatched. Germline V gene data show CDR1 as MDHEN and CDR2 as SYDVKM. This CDR3 region has 15 residues. The CDR3 DNA is TGTGCCAGCAGTCCTCAGGACAGGGGCACAGATACGCAGTATTTT. It is translated as CASSPQDRGTDTQYF. The complete variable domain, with remaining parts taken from reference TRBV28 and TRBJ2-3, reads DVKVTQSSRYLVKRTGEKVFLECVQDMDHENMFWYRQDPGLGLRLIYFSYDVKMKEKGDIPEGYSVSREKKERFSLILESASTNQTSMYLCASSPQDRGTDTQYFGPGTRLTVL.

This clone was recorded only once. The chain employs TRBV5-5 and TRBJ2-1; 8 positions agree with TRBD1. The CDR3 length is 17 residues. Germline V gene lookup returns CDR1 SGHKS and CDR2 YYEKEE (reference sequence). J gave up 2 bases and V 4 bases, and 11 bases lay outside the gene matches. CDR3 in amino acids: CASSPSGTGGTYNEQFF. The CDR3, as DNA: TGTGCCAGCAGCCCCTCGGGAACAGGGGGAACCTACAATGAGCAGTTCTTC. Together with reference TRBV5-5 and TRBJ2-1, the CDR3 gives the full variable domain: DAGVTQSPTHLIKTRGQQVTLRCSPISGHKSVSWYQQVLGQGPQFIFQYYEKEERGRGNFPDRFSARQFPNYSSELNVNALLLGDSALYLCASSPSGTGGTYNEQFFGPGTRLTVL.